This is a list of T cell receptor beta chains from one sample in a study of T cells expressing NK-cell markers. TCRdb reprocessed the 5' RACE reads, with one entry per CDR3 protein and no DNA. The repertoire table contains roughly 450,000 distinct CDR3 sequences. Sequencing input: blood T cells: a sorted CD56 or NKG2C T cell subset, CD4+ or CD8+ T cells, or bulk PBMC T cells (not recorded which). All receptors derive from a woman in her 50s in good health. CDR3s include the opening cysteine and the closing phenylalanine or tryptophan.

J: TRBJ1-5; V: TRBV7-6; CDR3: CASSPAANQPQHF
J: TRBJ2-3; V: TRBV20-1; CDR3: CSARMAEPTDTQYF
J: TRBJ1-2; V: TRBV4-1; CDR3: CASRKTGTGDGYTF
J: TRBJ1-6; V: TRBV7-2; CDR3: CASSLKANSPLHF
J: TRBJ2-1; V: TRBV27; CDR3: CASSFVSGSYNEQFF
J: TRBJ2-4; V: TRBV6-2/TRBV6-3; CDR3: CASSSTSGRASVKNIQYF
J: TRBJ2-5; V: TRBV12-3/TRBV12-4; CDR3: CASSTRVSGTGETQYF
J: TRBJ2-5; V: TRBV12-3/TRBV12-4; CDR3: CASSLSTSGQETQYF
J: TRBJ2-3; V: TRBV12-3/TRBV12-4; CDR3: CASSPLPGLAGEGLAYF
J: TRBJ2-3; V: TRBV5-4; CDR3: CASSLGGGSDTQYF
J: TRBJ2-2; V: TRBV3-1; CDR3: CASRQGGGELFF
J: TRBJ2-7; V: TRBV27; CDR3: CASREARTGGYEQYF
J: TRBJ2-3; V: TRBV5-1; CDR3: CASSLNGASGSRADTQYF
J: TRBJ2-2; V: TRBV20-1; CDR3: CSARDGRWDTGELFF
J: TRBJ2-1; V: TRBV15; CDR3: CATSRLHSTTGQFF